A single T cell receptor beta chain is shown here with its context. Its matching antigen is unknown. The data originate from a study of T cell responses to AZD1222 COVID-19 vaccine. Across the whole study: Researchers grouped second doses given at about 4 or about 12 weeks into one pool. Study-level results: Recipients of AZD1222 seropositive at baseline numbered only 5 or 6. Unmutated variant regions are reportedly targeted by nearly half of spike-specific TCRs. Females outnumbered males among donors, who were mostly white British; clonal diversity was possibly underestimated.

Between the trimmed V and J ends, which lost 9 bases and 6 bases, there was a span of 11 bases. CDR3 length: 12 amino acids. CDR1 is WNHNN, CDR2 SYGVQD, per germline (reference sequence). The method was immunoSEQ multiplex PCR; TCRdb's version includes in-frame clones alone and lacks a portion of them. The sample includes approximately 67,000 clones, approximately 81% of them seen just once. The material sequenced was peripheral blood, taken on day 0 of AZD1222 vaccination. J is TRBJ2-2 and V is TRBV10-1, with D maybe TRBD1 (6 bases). This sequence was found in an adult in good health. CDR3 sequence (DNA): TGCGCCAGTTCTGCAGGGGCCGGGGAGCTGTTTTTT. Translating it yields CASSAGAGELFF.